This paragraph covers one TCR beta chain sequence. Its antigen is currently unknown. J was trimmed by 2 bases and V by 5 bases; bases with no gene match: 5. From germline, CDR1 is MNHEY and CDR2 SMNVEV (reference sequence). The CDR3 runs 14 residues. These data are taken from a study of T cells in Graves' hyperthyroidism and ophthalmopathy. Regarding the study as a whole: Researchers report that a 13 V-J model separated ophthalmopathy from stable hyperthyroidism.

Amplification of TCR beta CDR3 regions used RNA as the template. The study used the HTBI primer set for a first-round RT-PCR of the TCR CDR3. TCRdb ran MiXCR on the multiplex PCR reads and lists one entry per CDR3 protein. This sample has 300,000 to 450,000 distinct CDR3 sequences; less than 15% occur once, and the top ten carry around 21%. Hyperthyroidism was newly diagnosed in patients aged 18 to 65 (duration under 2 months). Based on clinical symptoms, serum thyroxine and TRAb, thyroid ultrasound and orbital computed tomography, diagnoses were reached. The PBMCs were sourced from fresh peripheral blood (around 10 ml).

The receptor was derived from a man aged 25 to 45 with Graves' hyperthyroidism that later progressed to Graves' ophthalmopathy. Sequencing was done on a sample of blood. The V and J genes are TRBV27 and TRBJ2-7; the match to TRBD1 covers 8 bases. CDR3 DNA sequence: TGTGCCAGCAGTATAGGACAGGGAACCTACGAGCAGTACTTC. Its translation is CASSIGQGTYEQYF.